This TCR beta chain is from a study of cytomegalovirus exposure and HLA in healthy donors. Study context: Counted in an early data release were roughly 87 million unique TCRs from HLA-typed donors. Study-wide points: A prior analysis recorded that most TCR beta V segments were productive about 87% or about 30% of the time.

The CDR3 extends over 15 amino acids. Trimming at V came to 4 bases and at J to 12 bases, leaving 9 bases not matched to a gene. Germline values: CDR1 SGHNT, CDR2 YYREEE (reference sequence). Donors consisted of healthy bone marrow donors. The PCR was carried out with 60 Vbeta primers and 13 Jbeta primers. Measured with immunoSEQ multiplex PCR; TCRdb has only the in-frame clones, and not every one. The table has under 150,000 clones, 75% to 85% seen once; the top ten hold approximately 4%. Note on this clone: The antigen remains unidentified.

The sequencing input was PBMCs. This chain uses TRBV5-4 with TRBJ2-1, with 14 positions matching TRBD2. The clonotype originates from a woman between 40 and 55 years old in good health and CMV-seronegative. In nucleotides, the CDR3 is TGTGCCAGCAGCCCCGGGACTAGCGGGGGTTGTGGGCAGTTCTTC. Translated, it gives CASSPGTSGGCGQFF.